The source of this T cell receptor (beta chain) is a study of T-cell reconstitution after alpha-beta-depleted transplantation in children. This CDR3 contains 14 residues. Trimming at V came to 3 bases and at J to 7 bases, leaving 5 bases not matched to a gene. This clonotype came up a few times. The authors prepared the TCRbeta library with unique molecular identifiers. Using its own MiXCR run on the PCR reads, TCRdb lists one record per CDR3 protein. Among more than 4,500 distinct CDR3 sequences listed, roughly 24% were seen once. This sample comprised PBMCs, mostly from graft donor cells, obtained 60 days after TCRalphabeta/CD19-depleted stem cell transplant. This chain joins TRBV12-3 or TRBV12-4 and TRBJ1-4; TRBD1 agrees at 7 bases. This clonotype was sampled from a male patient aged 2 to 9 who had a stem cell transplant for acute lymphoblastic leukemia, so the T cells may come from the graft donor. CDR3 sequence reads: CASSLRGRGEKLFF. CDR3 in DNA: TGTGCCAGCAGTTTGAGGGGGCGCGGTGAAAAACTGTTTTTT.